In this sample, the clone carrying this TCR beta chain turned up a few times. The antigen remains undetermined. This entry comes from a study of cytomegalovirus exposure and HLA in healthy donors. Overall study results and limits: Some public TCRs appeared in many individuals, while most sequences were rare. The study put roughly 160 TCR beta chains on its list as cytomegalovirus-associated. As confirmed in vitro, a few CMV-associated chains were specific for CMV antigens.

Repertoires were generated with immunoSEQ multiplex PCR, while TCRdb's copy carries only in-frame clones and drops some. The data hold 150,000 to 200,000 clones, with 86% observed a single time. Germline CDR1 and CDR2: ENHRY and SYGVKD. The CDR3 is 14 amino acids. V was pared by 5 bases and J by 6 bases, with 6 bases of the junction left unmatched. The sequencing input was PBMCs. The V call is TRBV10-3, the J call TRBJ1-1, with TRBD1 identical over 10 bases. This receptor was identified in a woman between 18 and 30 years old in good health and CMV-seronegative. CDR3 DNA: TGTGCCATCAGTCTGGACAGGGGGAGCTCTGAAGCTTTCTTT. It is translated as CAISLDRGSSEAFF.